These T cell receptor beta chains were read from a single sample in a study of technical replicates of blood from a handful of donors. Using immunoSEQ multiplex PCR, the repertoire was profiled, and TCRdb retains in-frame clones only, with some absent. Here the sample spans some 77,000 clones, about 96% being singletons. The specimen was T cells isolated from PBMCs. All receptors come from a human donor in good health. CDR3s include the opening cysteine and the closing phenylalanine or tryptophan. The D gene is left open where the match is weak. Not every row has a clone size; where given, it reads once, few, many or a size class.

j_call	d_call	cdr3_length	v_call	clone_size	cdr3_nt	cdr3_aa
TRBJ1-3	TRBD1	13	TRBV29-1	.	TGCAGCGTCGACAGGGGATCTGGAAACACCATATATTTT	CSVDRGSGNTIYF
TRBJ1-5	.	13	TRBV7-9	.	TGTGCCAGCAGCTTAGCCGGGGGACAGCCCCAGCATTTT	CASSLAGGQPQHF
TRBJ2-3	.	13	TRBV4-1	.	TGCGCCAGCAGCCGACAGAGCACAGATACGCAGTATTTT	CASSRQSTDTQYF
TRBJ1-1	.	11	TRBV2	few	TGTGCCAGACAGGGGAACACTGAAGCTTTCTTT	CARQGNTEAFF
TRBJ2-1	TRBD2	13	TRBV27	.	TGTGCCAGCAGTTTAGCGGGAGCTGTTGAGCAGTTCTTC	CASSLAGAVEQFF
TRBJ1-1	TRBD1	15	TRBV4-2	.	TGTGCCAGCAGCCGACGGGACAGGGAGATCACTGAAGCTTTCTTT	CASSRRDREITEAFF
TRBJ2-1	.	14	TRBV6-5	once	TGTGCCAGCAGTTACGGGGACCCGGGAGCTGAGCAGTTCTTC	CASSYGDPGAEQFF
TRBJ2-7	.	14	TRBV29-1	.	TGCAGCGTGAAACAGGGCCTCTTCAGCCACGAGCAGTACTTC	CSVKQGLFSHEQYF
TRBJ2-1	.	13	TRBV4-1	.	TGCGCCAGCAGCCAAGTCTCTCAGGATGAGCAGTTCTTC	CASSQVSQDEQFF
TRBJ2-7	TRBD1	15	TRBV6-5	.	TGTGCCAGCAGTTACGCCGGGACAGGGGGCTACGAGCAGTACTTC	CASSYAGTGGYEQYF
TRBJ2-7	TRBD2	14	TRBV9	.	TGTGCCAGCAGCGTATTAAGCGGGACCCCAATCCTGTACTTC	CASSVLSGTPILYF
TRBJ1-2	TRBD1	13	TRBV28	few	TGTGCCAGCAGTCTGACAGGGGTAGGGGGCTACACCTTC	CASSLTGVGGYTF
TRBJ1-2	.	15	TRBV10-2	.	TGCGCCAGCAGTGAGTCGAAGCCAGGAAATTATGGCTACACCTTC	CASSESKPGNYGYTF
TRBJ2-7	.	12	TRBV19	once	TGTGCCAGTAGTATTGGAGGCTACGAGCAGTACTTC	CASSIGGYEQYF